Detailed here is one T cell receptor beta chain. Its antigen is undetermined. Germline loops: CDR1 SGHTA, CDR2 FQGNSA. This CDR3 is built from 14 residues. The isolated RNA, all of it, was reverse transcribed, so expressed TCRB transcripts were what got sequenced. The data were produced by immunoSEQ multiplex PCR, yet TCRdb's version contains in-frame clones alone and is incomplete. The sample holds more than 300,000 clones; 10% to 15% are singletons and the top ten take 0.015% to 0.02%. A single heparinised draw of around 0.11 L on average was taken per donor. Staining for CD45RO/CCR7/CD25/CD127/CD95/CD27 allowed sorting of CD4+ naive, central memory, regulatory and stem cell-like memory cells. The entry originates in a study of beta chain features in type 1 diabetes. Overall study findings and caveats: High TCR expression in some cells could lead to their over-representation in cDNA sequencing. Short templates might get an advantage during PCR, and this would be equal in patients and controls.

Sequencing was performed on naive CD4+ T cells from blood. This TCR came from a man aged 18 to 30 in good health. V gene TRBV7-2 combines with J gene TRBJ2-5; D unclear. Gene TRBJ2-7 matches the end of the DNA better, so the J call may be wrong. Written as DNA, the CDR3 is TGTGCCAGCAGCCTACCTACTATGCTGTACGAGCAGTACTTC. Translated: CASSLPTMLYEQYF.